This note documents a single T cell receptor beta chain sequence. The antigen is unknown. The method was immunoSEQ multiplex PCR; TCRdb's version includes in-frame clones alone and lacks a portion of them. The sample includes around 77,000 clones, around 81% of them seen just once. This sample is drawn from a study of cytotoxic CD8 clonotypes in ibrutinib-treated CLL. Study-wide background: Within the patient group, about ten were relapsed/refractory and over 14 treatment-naive, and 17 were IGHV unmutated. By median around 69 months, roughly twelve had progressed and some 14 stayed remitted; responses had been 2 complete and some 25 partial. Study observations and caveats: Treatment saw public clonotypes, which were uncommon, either contract or stay stable.

The source was PBMCs, collected at disease progression, from a patient treated with ibrutinib. The clonotype originates from a human donor with chronic lymphocytic leukemia.

In DNA, the CDR3 is TGTGCCAGCAGCTTGTTCGATACAGGGGCCTCCTCCTACGAGCAGTACTTC. It is translated as CASSLFDTGASSYEQYF. The chain couples TRBV5-6 to TRBJ2-7, with 7 nucleotides matching TRBD1. V lost 1 base, J lost 0 bases, and 10 bases stayed unmatched. CDR1 is SGHDT, CDR2 YYEEEE, per germline. CDR3 size: 17 residues.